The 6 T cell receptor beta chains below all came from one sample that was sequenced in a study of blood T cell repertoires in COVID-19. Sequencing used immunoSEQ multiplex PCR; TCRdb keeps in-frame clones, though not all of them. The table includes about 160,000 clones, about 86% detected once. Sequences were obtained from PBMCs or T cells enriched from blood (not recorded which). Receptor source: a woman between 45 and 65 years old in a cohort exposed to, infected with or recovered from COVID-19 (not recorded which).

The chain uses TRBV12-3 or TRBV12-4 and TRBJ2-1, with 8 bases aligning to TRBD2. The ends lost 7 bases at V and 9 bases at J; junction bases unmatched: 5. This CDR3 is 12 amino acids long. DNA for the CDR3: TGTGCCAGCATCGGGGGGGGCAGTGAGCAGTTCTTC. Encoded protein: CASIGGGSEQFF.

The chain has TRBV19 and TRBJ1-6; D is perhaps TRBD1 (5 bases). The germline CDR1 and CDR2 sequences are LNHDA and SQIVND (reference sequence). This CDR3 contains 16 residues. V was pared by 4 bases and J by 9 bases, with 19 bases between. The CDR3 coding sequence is TGTGCCAGTAGTAGCCAACGGACCCTAAGGGGTTCACCCCTCCACTTT. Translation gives CASSSQRTLRGSPLHF.

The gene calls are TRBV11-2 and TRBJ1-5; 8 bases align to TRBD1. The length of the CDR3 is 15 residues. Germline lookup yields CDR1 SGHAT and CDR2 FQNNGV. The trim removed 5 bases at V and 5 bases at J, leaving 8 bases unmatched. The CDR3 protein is CASSLRGQADQPQHF. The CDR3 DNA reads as TGTGCCAGCAGCCTCAGGGGGCAAGCTGATCAGCCCCAGCATTTT.

CDR3: CASNGGLAQFGAKNIQYF. The CDR3 DNA reads TGTGCCAGCAATGGGGGACTAGCCCAGTTTGGGGCCAAAAACATTCAGTACTTC. This chain connects TRBV11-3 to TRBJ2-4; 9 bases map to TRBD2. Germline CDR1 reads SGHNT; CDR2 reads YENEEA. The CDR3 is 18 residues long. The junction had 14 bases not matched to a gene; V was cut back by 7 bases and J by 1 base. The whole variable domain, remainder taken from reference TRBV11-3 and TRBJ2-4, is EAGVVQSPRYKIIEKKQPVAFWCNPISGHNTLYWYLQNLGQGPELLIRYENEEAVDDSQLPKDRFSAERLKGVDSTLKIQPAELGDSAVYLCASNGGLAQFGAKNIQYFGAGTRLSVL.

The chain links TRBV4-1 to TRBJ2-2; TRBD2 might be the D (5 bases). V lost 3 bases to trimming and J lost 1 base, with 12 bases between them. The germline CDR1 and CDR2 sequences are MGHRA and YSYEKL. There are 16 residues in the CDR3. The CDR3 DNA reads TGCGCCAGCAGCCAGTCGAGCGGAGGGAACACCGGGGAGCTGTTTTTT. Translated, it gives CASSQSSGGNTGELFF.

The CDR3 DNA reads TGTGCCAGTCTAACCTCGAACACTGAAGCTTTCTTT. It encodes CASLTSNTEAFF. The chain is built from TRBV19 and TRBJ1-1; the D is unclear. CDR1 and CDR2 from the germline V gene are LNHDA and SQIVND (reference sequence). Trimming left V 8 bases short and J 1 base short, with 8 bases between. This CDR3 is 12 amino acids long. Variable domain in full (rest from reference TRBV19 and TRBJ1-1): DGGITQSPKYLFRKEGQNVTLSCEQNLNHDAMYWYRQDPGQGLRLIYYSQIVNDFQKGDIAEGYSVSREKKESFPLTVTSAQKNPTAFYLCASLTSNTEAFFGQGTRLTVV.